Given below is one T cell receptor beta chain in context. Its antigen is not identified. This entry is derived from a study of CD8 T cells in Susac syndrome. Random hexamers were used to reverse transcribe roughly 0.45 to 1 ug of RNA. Each CDR3 protein is one row after TCRdb ran MiXCR on the immunoSEQ multiplex PCR reads. The data contain roughly 150,000 distinct CDR3 sequences, roughly 94% of them singletons. The CDR3 runs to 16 residues. Trimming cost V 0 bases and J 2 bases, with 14 bases left between them. The germline V gene has CDR1 MNHEY and CDR2 SMNVEV (reference sequence). Study results and limitations: A relatively small number of individuals underwent TCR sequencing and HLA analysis.

The rearrangement links TRBV27 to TRBJ2-7, with D tentatively TRBD1 or TRBD2 (6 bases each). The sequence derives from a human donor with multiple sclerosis. Source material: CD8+ T cells from PBMCs. In DNA form, the CDR3 reads TGTGCCAGCAGTTTATCGAGGGGGGATCGAGCCTACGAGCAGTACTTC. It codes for CASSLSRGDRAYEQYF.